This TCR beta chain is drawn from a study of cytomegalovirus exposure and HLA in healthy donors. Study summary: Sequencing of around 200 million T cells in an earlier analysis found 95 million to 120 million unique TCR beta sequences. Overall study findings and caveats: Later analysis suggested most CMV-associated TCR beta chains were HLA-restricted. Further analysis was carried out later, and it showed several of the most significant clusters appearing linked to common viral pathogens. The study listed around 150 cytomegalovirus-associated TCR beta chains.

Primers for the PCR totalled 60 Vbeta and 13 Jbeta. Some clones are missing from TCRdb's copy, which holds only in-frame ones; the method was immunoSEQ multiplex PCR. The table records fewer than 90,000 clones, approximately 77% of them present only once. In regard to this clone: Antigen unknown.

CDR3 size: 13 residues. CDR1 SGHRS and CDR2 YFSETQ come from the germline V gene. This chain links TRBV5-1 with TRBJ2-5; D may be TRBD1 (6 bases). The end of the DNA fits TRBJ2-7 better, so the J call may be wrong. Sequencing was performed on PBMCs. The sequence derives from a young man in good health and CMV-seronegative. The CDR3: CASKWQGNYEQYF. CDR3 nucleotides: TGCGCCAGCAAGTGGCAGGGGAACTACGAGCAGTACTTC.